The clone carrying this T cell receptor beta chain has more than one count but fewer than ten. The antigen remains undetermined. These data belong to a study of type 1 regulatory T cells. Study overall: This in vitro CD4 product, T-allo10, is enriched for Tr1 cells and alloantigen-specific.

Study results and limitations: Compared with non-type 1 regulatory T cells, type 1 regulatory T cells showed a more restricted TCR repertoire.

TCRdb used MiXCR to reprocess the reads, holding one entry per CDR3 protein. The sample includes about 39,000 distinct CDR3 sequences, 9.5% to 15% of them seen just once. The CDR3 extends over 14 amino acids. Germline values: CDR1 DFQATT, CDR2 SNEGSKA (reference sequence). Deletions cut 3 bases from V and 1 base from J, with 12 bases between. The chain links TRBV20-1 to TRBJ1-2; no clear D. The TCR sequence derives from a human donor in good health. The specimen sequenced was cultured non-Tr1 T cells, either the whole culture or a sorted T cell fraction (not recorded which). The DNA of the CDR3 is TGCAGTGCTAGCATGGGTTTTTATAACTATGGCTACACCTTC. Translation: CSASMGFYNYGYTF.